A selection of T cell receptor beta chains follows, all from one sample in a study of identical twins. TCRdb fed the 5' RACE reads into MiXCR, producing one record per CDR3 protein. The sample gives around 570,000 distinct CDR3 sequences, over 8.5% of which show up once; roughly 3% is in the top ten. This same sample was also part of a study on yellow fever vaccine responses in identical twins.

The sample consisted of PBMCs. These receptor sequences come from a woman in her late teens or twenties in good health. Both conserved end residues are part of each CDR3. D genes are given only for firm matches. Expanded clones get a size class; other rows say once, few or many, or leave the size out.

D gene: NA
clone size: few
J gene: TRBJ2-3
V gene: TRBV28
CDR3 protein: CASAPSGGGTDTQYF
CDR3 DNA: TGTGCCAGCGCCCCTTCCGGAGGGGGCACAGATACGCAGTATTTT

D gene: NA
clone size: NA
J gene: TRBJ2-7
V gene: TRBV6-2/TRBV6-3
CDR3 protein: CASSSNRADYEQYF
CDR3 DNA: TGTGCCAGCAGTTCCAACAGGGCTGACTACGAGCAGTACTTC

D gene: NA
clone size: few
J gene: TRBJ1-5
V gene: TRBV20-1
CDR3 protein: CSATSPPSFPPGSRAQPQHF
CDR3 DNA: TGCAGTGCTACGTCCCCACCTAGCTTCCCCCCAGGGAGCAGGGCTCAGCCCCAGCATTTT

D gene: NA
clone size: NA
J gene: TRBJ1-2
V gene: TRBV6-5
CDR3 protein: CASSYSSQGANYGYTF
CDR3 DNA: TGTGCCAGCAGTTACTCGAGTCAGGGAGCTAACTATGGCTACACCTTC

D gene: NA
clone size: NA
J gene: TRBJ2-7
V gene: TRBV6-6
CDR3 protein: CASSPMDSYEQYF
CDR3 DNA: TGTGCCAGCAGCCCCATGGACTCCTACGAGCAGTACTTC

D gene: NA
clone size: few
J gene: TRBJ2-7
V gene: TRBV7-2
CDR3 protein: CASSFSGGDEQYF
CDR3 DNA: TGTGCCAGCAGCTTTTCAGGCGGCGACGAGCAGTACTTC

D gene: NA
clone size: many
J gene: TRBJ2-3
V gene: TRBV29-1
CDR3 protein: CSVCREPSTDTQYF
CDR3 DNA: TGCAGCGTTTGTAGGGAACCTAGCACAGATACGCAGTATTTT

D gene: NA
clone size: few
J gene: TRBJ1-4
V gene: TRBV4-3
CDR3 protein: CASSPLQTVTNEKLFF
CDR3 DNA: TGCGCCAGCAGCCCCCTACAGACAGTGACTAATGAAAAACTGTTTTTT

D gene: NA
clone size: NA
J gene: TRBJ2-5
V gene: TRBV4-1
CDR3 protein: CAMGPGQGVQETQYF
CDR3 DNA: TGTGCCATGGGCCCTGGGCAGGGAGTTCAAGAGACCCAGTACTTC

D gene: TRBD2
clone size: many
J gene: TRBJ2-3
V gene: TRBV11-2
CDR3 protein: CASSAPVLRGGTDTQYF
CDR3 DNA: TGTGCCAGCAGCGCTCCCGTCCTCCGGGGGGGCACAGATACGCAGTATTTT

D gene: NA
clone size: NA
J gene: TRBJ2-2
V gene: TRBV2
CDR3 protein: CASSGKVLPGELFF
CDR3 DNA: TGTGCCAGCAGTGGAAAGGTTCTTCCCGGGGAGCTGTTTTTT

D gene: TRBD1
clone size: many
J gene: TRBJ2-7
V gene: TRBV4-3
CDR3 protein: CASSQDFGTGSYEQYF
CDR3 DNA: TGCGCCAGCAGCCAAGATTTCGGGACAGGGTCCTACGAGCAGTACTTC

D gene: NA
clone size: NA
J gene: TRBJ2-5
V gene: TRBV5-6
CDR3 protein: CASSLEVRPKTQYF
CDR3 DNA: TGTGCCAGCAGCTTGGAGGTGCGACCTAAGACCCAGTACTTC

D gene: TRBD1
clone size: few
J gene: TRBJ2-1
V gene: TRBV7-9
CDR3 protein: CASSEGQGGYNEQFF
CDR3 DNA: TGTGCCAGCAGCGAAGGACAGGGGGGATACAATGAGCAGTTCTTC

D gene: NA
clone size: many
J gene: TRBJ2-7
V gene: TRBV12-3/TRBV12-4
CDR3 protein: CASSSGDSNEQYF
CDR3 DNA: TGTGCCAGCAGTTCGGGGGATTCCAACGAGCAGTACTTC

D gene: TRBD2
clone size: NA
J gene: TRBJ2-7
V gene: TRBV15
CDR3 protein: CATSRGGTSGTSEQYF
CDR3 DNA: TGTGCCACCAGCAGAGGTGGGACTAGCGGGACCTCCGAGCAGTACTTC

D gene: NA
clone size: many
J gene: TRBJ2-7
V gene: TRBV10-1
CDR3 protein: CASSDPDGRGQYF
CDR3 DNA: TGCGCCAGCAGTGACCCGGACGGCCGCGGGCAGTACTTC

D gene: NA
clone size: NA
J gene: TRBJ2-5
V gene: TRBV3-1
CDR3 protein: CASSQTSLNQYF
CDR3 DNA: TGTGCCAGCAGCCAAACTAGCCTGAACCAGTACTTC

D gene: NA
clone size: few
J gene: TRBJ2-3
V gene: TRBV29-1
CDR3 protein: CSVAPGTDTQYF
CDR3 DNA: TGCAGCGTTGCCCCCGGGACAGATACGCAGTATTTT

D gene: NA
clone size: many
J gene: TRBJ2-2
V gene: TRBV5-1
CDR3 protein: CASRENTGELFF
CDR3 DNA: TGCGCCAGCAGAGAAAACACCGGGGAGCTGTTTTTT

D gene: NA
clone size: many
J gene: TRBJ2-1
V gene: TRBV3-1
CDR3 protein: CASSQGDTEQFF
CDR3 DNA: TGTGCCAGCAGCCAAGGGGACACTGAGCAGTTCTTC

D gene: NA
clone size: NA
J gene: TRBJ2-3
V gene: TRBV5-1
CDR3 protein: CASSLDSQTDTQYF
CDR3 DNA: TGCGCCAGCAGCTTGGATAGCCAAACAGATACGCAGTATTTT

D gene: NA
clone size: NA
J gene: TRBJ1-2
V gene: TRBV29-1
CDR3 protein: CSVDSDSYGYTF
CDR3 DNA: TGCAGCGTTGATTCGGACAGCTATGGCTACACCTTC

D gene: TRBD1
clone size: many
J gene: TRBJ2-1
V gene: TRBV10-1
CDR3 protein: CASRSDRGPSGEQFF
CDR3 DNA: TGCGCCAGCAGATCGGACAGGGGCCCTAGTGGTGAGCAGTTCTTC

D gene: NA
clone size: NA
J gene: TRBJ2-1
V gene: TRBV6-1
CDR3 protein: CASIGGGRVVNEQFF
CDR3 DNA: TGTGCCAGCATAGGAGGAGGCCGCGTTGTGAATGAGCAGTTCTTC

D gene: NA
clone size: few
J gene: TRBJ2-7
V gene: TRBV7-9
CDR3 protein: CASSSDPQSEQYF
CDR3 DNA: TGTGCCAGCAGCTCCGACCCCCAAAGCGAGCAGTACTTC

D gene: NA
clone size: NA
J gene: TRBJ2-6
V gene: TRBV15
CDR3 protein: CATRQGAGANVLTF
CDR3 DNA: TGTGCCACCAGGCAGGGAGCTGGGGCCAACGTCCTGACTTTC

D gene: NA
clone size: NA
J gene: TRBJ2-3
V gene: TRBV11-2
CDR3 protein: CASTSGTPTDTQYF
CDR3 DNA: TGTGCCAGCACCTCGGGGACCCCCACAGATACGCAGTATTTT

D gene: NA
clone size: many
J gene: TRBJ2-7
V gene: TRBV29-1
CDR3 protein: CSVVQWVGYEQYF
CDR3 DNA: TGCAGCGTTGTACAGTGGGTCGGGTACGAGCAGTACTTC

D gene: TRBD2
clone size: NA
J gene: TRBJ2-1
V gene: TRBV5-1
CDR3 protein: CASSVLAGAHNEQFF
CDR3 DNA: TGCGCCAGCAGCGTTCTAGCGGGAGCGCACAATGAGCAGTTCTTC

D gene: NA
clone size: NA
J gene: TRBJ2-1
V gene: TRBV20-1
CDR3 protein: CSALGQIHNEQFF
CDR3 DNA: TGCAGTGCGTTGGGACAAATCCACAATGAGCAGTTCTTC

D gene: NA
clone size: few
J gene: TRBJ1-4
V gene: TRBV6-5
CDR3 protein: CASSSGTGNEKLFF
CDR3 DNA: TGTGCCAGCAGTTCCGGGACGGGAAATGAAAAACTGTTTTTT

D gene: NA
clone size: NA
J gene: TRBJ2-5
V gene: TRBV12-3/TRBV12-4
CDR3 protein: CASSRVLANKETQYF
CDR3 DNA: TGTGCCAGCAGTCGAGTCCTTGCCAACAAAGAGACCCAGTACTTC

D gene: NA
clone size: many
J gene: TRBJ2-7
V gene: TRBV5-6
CDR3 protein: CASSIGASSGEQYF
CDR3 DNA: TGTGCCAGCAGCATTGGGGCCTCTTCGGGGGAGCAGTACTTC

D gene: TRBD1
clone size: NA
J gene: TRBJ2-3
V gene: TRBV14
CDR3 protein: CASSQDPGTGGADTQYF
CDR3 DNA: TGTGCCAGCAGCCAAGACCCCGGGACAGGCGGTGCAGATACGCAGTATTTT

D gene: NA
clone size: NA
J gene: TRBJ2-3
V gene: TRBV5-1
CDR3 protein: CASGSDPPNTQYF
CDR3 DNA: TGCGCCAGCGGCTCCGACCCCCCTAATACGCAGTATTTT

D gene: TRBD2
clone size: many
J gene: TRBJ2-7
V gene: TRBV3-1
CDR3 protein: CASSQGLAGETFYEQYF
CDR3 DNA: TGTGCCAGCAGCCAAGGACTAGCGGGGGAGACGTTCTACGAGCAGTACTTC

D gene: TRBD2
clone size: many
J gene: TRBJ2-3
V gene: TRBV4-2
CDR3 protein: CASSQEIAGGPDTQYF
CDR3 DNA: TGTGCCAGCAGCCAAGAAATAGCGGGGGGGCCAGATACGCAGTATTTT

D gene: NA
clone size: many
J gene: TRBJ2-1
V gene: TRBV21-1
CDR3 protein: CASSKVGEAGRPYNEQFF
CDR3 DNA: TGTGCCAGCAGCAAAGTAGGGGAGGCCGGGAGGCCTTACAATGAGCAGTTCTTC

D gene: NA
clone size: NA
J gene: TRBJ2-5
V gene: TRBV12-3/TRBV12-4
CDR3 protein: CASTAGGGTQYF
CDR3 DNA: TGTGCCAGCACCGCCGGGGGCGGGACCCAGTACTTC